The clone carrying this T cell receptor (beta chain) has more than one count but fewer than ten. Its antigen is currently unknown. Specified treatment: approximately 9-day PBMC culture with coronavirus spike peptide pools or control peptides (ViraFEST assay). An unexposed donor provided the CD4+ T cells, which were collected before the COVID-19 pandemic (2011-2018). ViraFEST grew antigen-specific T cells using peptide pools, then sequenced TCRs. Following a culture period (more than 9 days), negative selection was used to isolate CD4+ T cells. The sample comes from a study of vaccination and CD4 T cells after COVID-19. Study as a whole: Convalescent donors: six male, four female; seven Caucasian, two Asian, one multiracial, two Hispanic. Some control cultures received a CEFX pool, which served as the positive control. Others received an HIV-1 Nef pool or no peptide.

Oncomine TCR Beta short-read sequencing was applied to DNA from cultured CD4+ T cells. Genomic DNA was drawn out of CD4+ T cells grown in culture. One entry per CDR3 protein results from TCRdb running MiXCR on the PCR reads. The sample contains around 8,000 distinct CDR3 sequences, approximately 30% of which appear only once. Trimming pared 4 bases from V and 1 base from J, leaving 15 bases between. The CDR3 runs to 16 residues. Germline CDR1 is MRHNA and CDR2 is SNTAGT. The TCR sequence derives from a human donor in good health. The source material was CD4+ T cells from blood, cultured in vitro. This rearrangement joins TRBV6-4 to TRBJ2-3; D perhaps matches TRBD2 (6 bases). The chain's CDR3 is CASSAVGGEGTDTQYF. CDR3 sequence (DNA): TGTGCCAGCAGTGCCGTGGGCGGGGAAGGCACAGATACGCAGTATTTT.